Listed here is a single T cell receptor (beta chain). The antigen is not known. In the naive CD8 group, cells lacked CD45RO and were positively selected for CCR7, so terminally differentiated effector memory CD45RA+ cells were left out. Sorted subsets were amplified in replicate PCRs using approximately 0.2 ug DNA, tens of thousands of T cell genomes. The data were produced by immunoSEQ multiplex PCR, yet TCRdb's version contains in-frame clones alone and is incomplete. The table lists about 2.2 million clones, about 93% of them singletons, with 1.5% to 2% in the top ten. The sample originates from a study of shared clonotypes between healthy human individuals. Notes on the study in general: Estimated clonotype richness was generally higher in naive than memory subsets.

The TCR comes from a man aged 18 to 29 in good health. Some clones in this sample may be carry-over from other donors' samples. Input material: naive CD8+ T cells from PBMCs.

The CDR3 DNA sequence: TGTGCCAGCAGTTTATTGCGGGAGGGCACAGATACGCAGTATTTT. It codes for CASSLLREGTDTQYF. The V call is TRBV28, the J call TRBJ2-3; 8 nucleotides align to TRBD2. With 1 base clipped from V and 1 base from J, the junction kept 1 base outside the gene matches. CDR3 length equals 15 residues. Germline loops: CDR1 MDHEN, CDR2 SYDVKM.